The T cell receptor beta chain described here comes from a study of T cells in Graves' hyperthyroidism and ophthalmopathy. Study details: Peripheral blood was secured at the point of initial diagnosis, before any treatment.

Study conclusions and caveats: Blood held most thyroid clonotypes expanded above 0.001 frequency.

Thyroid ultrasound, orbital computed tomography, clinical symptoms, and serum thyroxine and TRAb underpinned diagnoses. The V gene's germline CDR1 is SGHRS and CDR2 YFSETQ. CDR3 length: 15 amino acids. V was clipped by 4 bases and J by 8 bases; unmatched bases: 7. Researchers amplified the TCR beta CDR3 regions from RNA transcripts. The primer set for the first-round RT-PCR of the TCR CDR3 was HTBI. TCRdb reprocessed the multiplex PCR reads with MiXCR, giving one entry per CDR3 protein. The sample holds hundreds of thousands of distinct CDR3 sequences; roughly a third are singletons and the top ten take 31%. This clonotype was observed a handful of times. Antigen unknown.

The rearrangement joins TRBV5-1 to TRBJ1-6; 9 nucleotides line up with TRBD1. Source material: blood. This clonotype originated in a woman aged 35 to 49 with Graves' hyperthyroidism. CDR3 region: CASSGGQGWDSPLHF. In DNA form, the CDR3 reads TGCGCCAGCAGCGGGGGACAGGGTTGGGATTCACCCCTCCACTTT.